This record covers a single T cell receptor beta chain. What it recognizes is unknown. Germline CDR1 and CDR2: MDHEN and SYDVKM. The CDR3 length is 13 residues. V shed 6 bases, J shed 4 bases, and the junction held 2 bases outside the gene matches. The data stem from a study of cytomegalovirus exposure and HLA in healthy donors. Study outcomes and limitations: Researchers catalogued roughly 150 TCR beta chains as cytomegalovirus-associated. Associated with HLA alleles at 0.05 false discovery rate in a later analysis were around 17,000 TCR beta sequences. There were some V segments, including TRBV6-2 and TRBV6-3, excluded as indistinguishable.

With 60 Vbeta and 13 Jbeta primers, the PCR was carried out. TCRdb's table, derived via immunoSEQ multiplex PCR, lists solely in-frame clones and lacks some. This table has 150,000 to 200,000 clones, 80% to 90% appearing once. Specimen: PBMCs. The TCR originated in a woman aged 18-35 years in good health and CMV-seronegative. The V call is TRBV28, the J call TRBJ1-1; TRBD1 agrees at 10 bases. CDR3 loop: CASSRTGGTEAFF. Written as DNA, the CDR3 is TGTGCCAGCAGCCGGACAGGGGGCACTGAAGCTTTCTTT. Together with reference TRBV28 and TRBJ1-1, the CDR3 gives the full variable domain: DVKVTQSSRYLVKRTGEKVFLECVQDMDHENMFWYRQDPGLGLRLIYFSYDVKMKEKGDIPEGYSVSREKKERFSLILESASTNQTSMYLCASSRTGGTEAFFGQGTRLTVV.